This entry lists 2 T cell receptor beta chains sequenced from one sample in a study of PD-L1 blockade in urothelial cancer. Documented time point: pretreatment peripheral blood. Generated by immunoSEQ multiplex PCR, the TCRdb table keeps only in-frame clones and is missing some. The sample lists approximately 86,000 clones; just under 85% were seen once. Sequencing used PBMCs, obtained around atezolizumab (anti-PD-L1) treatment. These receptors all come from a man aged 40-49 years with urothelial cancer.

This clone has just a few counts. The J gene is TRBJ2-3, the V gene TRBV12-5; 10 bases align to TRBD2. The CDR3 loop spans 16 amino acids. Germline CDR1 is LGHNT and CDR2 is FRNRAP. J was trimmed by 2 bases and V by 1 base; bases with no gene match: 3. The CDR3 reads CASGLGLAGLTDTQYF. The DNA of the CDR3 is TGTGCTAGTGGTTTGGGACTAGCGGGCCTCACAGATACGCAGTATTTT.

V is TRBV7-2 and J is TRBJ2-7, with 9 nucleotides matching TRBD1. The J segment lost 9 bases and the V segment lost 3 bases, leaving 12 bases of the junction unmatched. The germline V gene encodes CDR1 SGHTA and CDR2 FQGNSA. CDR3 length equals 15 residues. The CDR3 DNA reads TGTGCCAGCAGCTTGGGACAGGGTGGGGTAGGGGGGCAGTACTTC. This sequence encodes CASSLGQGGVGGQYF.